Below are 21 T cell receptor beta chains sequenced from a single sample in a study of T cell clonality in common variable immunodeficiency. The repertoire was sequenced with immunoSEQ multiplex PCR; TCRdb's copy has only in-frame clones and lacks some. Sampling found about 42,000 clones, none seen once. The sample taken for sequencing was peripheral blood mononuclear cells. The receptors were sampled from a person between 18 and 75 years old in good health.

This clone has at least ten counts. The read is 3 residues too short to cover the CDR3 end, so that end is filled in from the germline J gene. The genes are TRBV4-1 and TRBJ1-5; the D gene is possibly TRBD1 (6 bases). Germline values: CDR1 MGHRA, CDR2 YSYEKL. Trimming cost V 6 bases and J 2 bases, with 11 bases left between them. The CDR3 has 14 amino acids. CDR3 loop: CASSYRQGNQPQHF. Partial CDR3 DNA: TGCGCCAGCAGTTATAGACAGGGCAATCAGCCC.

This clone has at least ten counts. The CDR3: CSAYITGTEAFF. CDR3 DNA, as far as it was read: TGCAGTGCTTATATTACAGGGACTGAA. The chain couples TRBV20-1 to TRBJ1-1; D perhaps matches TRBD1 (6 bases). With the read ending 3 residues before the CDR3 end, the germline J gene is used to fill in that end. The CDR3 spans 12 residues. The V end lost 5 bases, the J end lost 5 bases, and 12 bases lay between the germline ends. Per the germline V gene, CDR1 is DFQATT and CDR2 is SNEGSKA (reference sequence).

This clone was counted ten times or more. Coverage ceases 3 residues before the CDR3 finishes, and the germline J gene fills in the end. The J gene is TRBJ1-2, the V gene TRBV19; unclear D gene. V was pared by 2 bases and J by 6 bases, with 7 bases between. The CDR3 runs to 12 residues. Per germline, CDR1 LNHDA and CDR2 SQIVND (reference sequence). The CDR3 DNA, read in part, is TGTGCCAGTAGTATATCCGGGGATGGC. It yields the protein CASSISGDG. From start to end, the CDR3 is CASSISGDGYTF.

This clone was observed many times. The sequence runs out 3 residues before the end of the CDR3; the remainder is reconstructed from the germline J gene. V gene TRBV2 combines with J gene TRBJ1-5; unclear D gene. Germline V gives CDR1 SNHLY, CDR2 FYNNEI. The V gene lost 1 base and the J gene lost 6 bases, with 10 bases spanning the gap. This CDR3 region has 14 residues. The sequenced part of the CDR3 DNA is TGTGCCAGCAGTGAAGAGGCAGGATTTCAGCCC. Encoded protein: CASSEEAGFQP. The entire CDR3 sequence reads CASSEEAGFQPQHF.

This clone appeared many times. CDR3 DNA (partial): TGTGCCAGCTCCCGGAGGGGAACTAATGAAAAA. Its protein is CASSRRGTNEK. The entire CDR3 protein reads CASSRRGTNEKLFF. The chain links TRBV18 to TRBJ1-4, with D tentatively TRBD1 (5 bases). The read stops 3 residues short of the end of the CDR3; the missing end is completed from the germline J gene. The CDR3 contains 14 residues. The V gene lost 6 bases and the J gene lost 1 base, with 9 bases spanning the gap. CDR1 is KGHSH, CDR2 LQKENI, per germline.

This clone was recorded many times. Coverage ceases 3 residues before the CDR3 finishes, and the germline J gene fills in the end. The chain combines TRBV5-1 with TRBJ2-5; D perhaps matches TRBD1 (5 bases). Germline assignment: CDR1 SGHRS and CDR2 YFSETQ. Trimming pared 4 bases from V and 3 bases from J, leaving 16 bases between. The CDR3 extends over 15 amino acids. This chain's CDR3 is CASSTDSFEEETQYF. CDR3 bases read: TGCGCCAGCAGCACCGACAGTTTCGAAGAAGAGACC.

This clone was counted only a few times. The read ends 3 residues shy of where the CDR3 ends; the end is completed using the germline J gene. The genes are TRBV6-2 or TRBV6-3 and TRBJ1-2; a weak D match, TRBD1 (5 bases). The CDR3 has 13 residues. Germline lookup yields CDR1 MNHEY and CDR2 SVGEGT. The CDR3 reads CASSWTNSYDYTF. Partial CDR3 DNA: TGTGCCAGCAGTTGGACAAACTCCTACGAC.

This clone has ten or more counts. Coverage ceases 3 residues before the CDR3 finishes, and the germline J gene fills in the end. The rearrangement links TRBV5-1 to TRBJ2-1; D possibly corresponds to TRBD2 (6 bases). The V end was cut by 5 bases, the J end by 2 bases, with 14 bases between. The length of the CDR3 is 15 residues. Germline V gene sequence: CDR1 SGHRS, CDR2 YFSETQ. The CDR3 loop is CASSFYSGAYNEQFF. CDR3 bases read: TGCGCCAGCAGTTTTTATAGCGGAGCCTACAATGAG.

This clone was found many times. From the germline J gene comes the end of the CDR3, since the read stops 3 residues before it. V is TRBV5-1 and J is TRBJ2-6, with 9 bases matching TRBD1. The germline V gene encodes CDR1 SGHRS and CDR2 YFSETQ. The CDR3 spans 18 residues. J lost 0 bases, V lost 0 bases, and 4 bases had no gene match. The sequenced CDR3 bases are TGCGCCAGCAGCTTGGGGGACAGGGAGAGCTCTGGGGCCAACGTC. Its translation is CASSLGDRESSGANV. In full, the CDR3 is CASSLGDRESSGANVLTF.

This clone was picked up many times. Read coverage stops 3 residues before the CDR3 terminus; the germline J gene supplies the remainder. This chain connects TRBV5-1 to TRBJ2-7, with TRBD1 identical over 9 bases. The CDR3 is 14 residues long. CDR1 and CDR2 (germline): SGHRS, YFSETQ. V gave up 5 bases and J gave up 3 bases; unmatched junction bases: 6. CDR3 protein: CASSRGQGLYEQYF. The CDR3 bases that were read are TGCGCCAGCAGTAGGGGACAGGGCCTCTACGAG.

This clone occurred a few times. The read terminates 3 residues ahead of where the CDR3 ends, so the germline J gene completes it. This chain uses TRBV19 with TRBJ1-2, with D perhaps matching TRBD1 (5 bases). Germline V gives CDR1 LNHDA, CDR2 SQIVND (reference sequence). The CDR3 has 14 amino acids. Incomplete CDR3 DNA: TGTGCCAGTAGTACTTCTAGCGGGAGGGACGAC. Protein product: CASSTSSGRDD. The whole CDR3 protein reads CASSTSSGRDDYTF.

In this sample, this clone turned up many times. The read terminates 3 residues before the CDR3 end, so the remaining end is supplied by the germline J gene. This chain joins TRBV11-3 and TRBJ2-7, with TRBD1 as a possible D gene (6 bases). Germline V gene sequence: CDR1 SGHNT, CDR2 YENEEA. The CDR3 is 13 residues long. V was cut by 3 bases and J by 5 bases, with 11 bases left in between. The sequenced part of the CDR3 DNA is TGTGCCAGCAGCTTTGGGACAACGGACGAG. It is translated as CASSFGTTDE. The entire CDR3 sequence reads CASSFGTTDEQYF.

This clone was observed at least ten times. Read data end 3 residues before the CDR3 end; the end is taken from the germline J gene. This chain links TRBV5-1 with TRBJ2-7, with 7 bases aligning to TRBD2. The J segment lost 3 bases and the V segment lost 7 bases, leaving 16 bases of the junction unmatched. Germline V CDR1 and CDR2: SGHRS, YFSETQ. The length of the CDR3 is 16 residues. CDR3 bases read: TGCGCCAGCCACTACGGGGGGTTTGAGGAGGGCTACGAG. Amino acids: CASHYGGFEEGYE. The full CDR3 sequence reads CASHYGGFEEGYEQYF.

This clone has a count of ten or more. The observed sequence ends 3 residues before the CDR3 terminus, with the missing tail filled in from the germline J gene. V usage is TRBV6-1 and J usage is TRBJ1-5, with D maybe TRBD1 (5 bases). This CDR3 region has 15 residues. Germline V gene data show CDR1 as MNHNS and CDR2 as SASEGT. V was cut by 2 bases and J by 0 bases, with 8 bases left in between. The part of the CDR3 DNA that was read is TGTGCCAGCAGTGAACGAGGGGTTAGCAATCAGCCC. Its translation is CASSERGVSNQP. The CDR3 in full is CASSERGVSNQPQHF.

At least ten counts were recorded for this clone. The observed sequence ends 3 residues before the CDR3 terminus, with the missing tail filled in from the germline J gene. J is TRBJ2-7 and V is TRBV18, with D possibly matching TRBD2 (5 bases). Deletions cut 5 bases from V and 2 bases from J, with 7 bases between. Germline V gives CDR1 KGHSH, CDR2 LQKENI. The CDR3 contains 12 residues. The CDR3 protein is CASSTLAYEQYF. Partial CDR3 DNA: TGTGCCAGCTCAACACTAGCCTACGAG.

The table lists this clone with many counts. The read terminates 3 residues ahead of where the CDR3 ends, so the germline J gene completes it. The chain carries TRBV5-1 and TRBJ1-1; D is ambiguous. Trimming took off 4 bases at V and 1 base at J, with 11 bases between the two ends. The length of the CDR3 is 14 residues. Germline loops: CDR1 SGHRS, CDR2 YFSETQ. The chain's CDR3 is CASSPQQTNTEAFF. The DNA read from the CDR3 is TGCGCCAGCAGCCCCCAACAGACGAACACTGAA.

This clone has more than one count but fewer than ten. Read coverage stops 3 residues before the CDR3 terminus; the germline J gene supplies the remainder. The rearrangement joins TRBV2 to TRBJ1-3; 11 bases fit TRBD1. There are 15 residues in the CDR3. V shed 6 bases, J shed 8 bases, and the junction held 9 bases outside the gene matches. Germline CDR1 and CDR2: SNHLY and FYNNEI. The sequenced part of the CDR3 DNA is TGTGCCAGCAGCCCAACCGGGACAGGGGGTTACACC. It codes for CASSPTGTGGYT. The whole CDR3 protein reads CASSPTGTGGYTIYF.

This clone came up many times. The read terminates 3 residues before the CDR3 end, so the remaining end is supplied by the germline J gene. The chain carries TRBV30 and TRBJ1-5; TRBD1 is a possible D gene (6 bases). Trimming left V 0 bases short and J 6 bases short, with 6 bases between. Germline CDR1 is GTSNPN and CDR2 is SVGIG (reference sequence). This CDR3 has 12 residues. The CDR3 here is CAWSVRGQPQHF. CDR3 bases read: TGTGCCTGGAGTGTCAGGGGTCAGCCC.

This clone was counted ten times or more. The CDR3 end falls 3 residues outside the read, so it is completed with the germline J gene. The V gene is TRBV12-3 or TRBV12-4, the J gene TRBJ1-2, with 11 bases identical to TRBD1. J lost 4 bases, V lost 3 bases, and 10 bases had no gene match. There are 17 residues in the CDR3. The CDR3 loop reads CASSFRDRGNPVYGYTF. The covered CDR3 bases are TGTGCCAGCAGTTTTAGGGACAGGGGGAATCCCGTCTATGGC.

This clone occurred many times. The read ends 3 residues shy of where the CDR3 ends; the end is completed using the germline J gene. V usage is TRBV29-1 and J usage is TRBJ2-2, with 8 bases matching TRBD1. CDR1 and CDR2 from the germline V gene are SQVTM and ANQGSEA. The CDR3 is made up of 14 amino acids. J lost 7 bases, V lost 6 bases, and 10 bases had no gene match. The CDR3: CSVSAGGLIGELFF. Incomplete CDR3 DNA: TGCAGCGTCTCGGCAGGGGGCTTGATCGGGGAG.

This clone was picked up many times. The read gets to within 3 residues of the CDR3 end, and the germline J gene fills in the rest. The gene calls are TRBV5-1 and TRBJ2-3; D is possibly TRBD2 (5 bases). From germline, CDR1 is SGHRS and CDR2 YFSETQ. V lost 3 bases, J lost 1 base, and 9 bases lay in between. This CDR3 region has 14 residues. The DNA read from the CDR3 is TGCGCCAGCAGCTCTCACGGGGGCACAGATACG. This codes for CASSSHGGTDT. The whole CDR3 reads CASSSHGGTDTQYF.